Listed below are T cell receptor beta chains from one sample, sequenced in a study of blood T cell repertoires in COVID-19. Assay: immunoSEQ multiplex PCR; the TCRdb copy retains only in-frame clones and omits some. The sample includes tens of thousands of clones, roughly 87% of them seen just once. The specimen sequenced was peripheral blood. All receptors come from a man aged 55 to 69 with acute or convalescent COVID-19. The CDR3 runs from the conserved cysteine through the conserved F or W. The order of the fields is V gene, clone size, J gene, CDR3 length, D gene, CDR3 protein, CDR3 DNA. The D gene is left open where the match is weak. Size values are once, few and many counts, or a class for expanded clones, and some rows have none.

V: TRBV2
size: many
J: TRBJ2-2
length: 16
D: .
CDR3: CASSELRGSGTGELFF
DNA: TGTGCCAGCAGTGAATTGAGGGGGTCGGGAACCGGGGAGCTGTTTTTT

V: TRBV5-1
size: .
J: TRBJ2-6
length: 16
D: TRBD2
CDR3: CASSGLAGAGANVLTF
DNA: TGCGCCAGCAGTGGACTAGCGGGGGCCGGGGCCAACGTCCTGACTTTC

V: TRBV6-5
size: .
J: TRBJ2-1
length: 12
D: TRBD1
CDR3: CAAATGNGEQFF
DNA: TGTGCCGCGGCGACAGGGAACGGTGAGCAGTTCTTC

V: TRBV6-1
size: .
J: TRBJ1-4
length: 16
D: TRBD1
CDR3: CASSEFYGTEEEKLFF
DNA: TGTGCCAGCAGTGAATTTTATGGGACAGAGGAAGAAAAACTGTTTTTT

V: TRBV5-4
size: .
J: TRBJ2-1
length: 15
D: .
CDR3: CASTPPGMSHNEQFF
DNA: TGTGCCAGCACCCCGCCAGGGATGAGCCACAATGAGCAGTTCTTC

V: TRBV30
size: once
J: TRBJ1-1
length: 13
D: .
CDR3: CAWRHNMNTEAFF
DNA: TGTGCCTGGAGGCACAACATGAACACTGAAGCTTTCTTT

V: TRBV2
size: .
J: TRBJ1-1
length: 14
D: .
CDR3: CASRAGWMNTEAFF
DNA: TGTGCCAGCAGGGCGGGGTGGATGAACACTGAAGCTTTCTTT

V: TRBV3-1/TRBV3-2
size: .
J: TRBJ1-2
length: 15
D: TRBD1
CDR3: CASSHLDRGPYGYTF
DNA: TGTGCCAGCAGCCACTTGGACAGGGGACCCTATGGCTACACCTTC

V: TRBV6-1
size: .
J: TRBJ2-2
length: 16
D: TRBD2
CDR3: CASSGLSGGASGELFF
DNA: TGTGCCAGCAGTGGGCTTAGCGGGGGGGCCTCTGGGGAGCTGTTTTTT

V: TRBV19
size: .
J: TRBJ1-1
length: 14
D: .
CDR3: CASSIDRENTEAFF
DNA: TGTGCCAGTAGTATAGATCGAGAGAACACTGAAGCTTTCTTT

V: TRBV5-6
size: .
J: TRBJ1-2
length: 12
D: TRBD1
CDR3: CASSFGTGGWAF
DNA: TGTGCCAGCAGCTTTGGGACAGGGGGCTGGGCCTTC

V: TRBV27
size: .
J: TRBJ1-3
length: 15
D: .
CDR3: CASSFGGPGGNTIYF
DNA: TGTGCCAGCAGTTTCGGGGGGCCCGGGGGAAACACCATATATTTT

V: TRBV14
size: .
J: TRBJ2-5
length: 14
D: TRBD2
CDR3: CASSRIAGAETQYF
DNA: TGTGCCAGCAGCCGAATAGCGGGGGCTGAGACCCAGTACTTC

V: TRBV6-5
size: .
J: TRBJ1-1
length: 13
D: .
CDR3: CASSYQVRGEAFF
DNA: TGTGCCAGCAGTTACCAAGTCAGGGGAGAAGCTTTCTTT

V: TRBV2
size: .
J: TRBJ2-7
length: 14
D: TRBD1
CDR3: CASRSGQGLDEQYF
DNA: TGTGCCAGCAGGTCGGGACAGGGGCTCGACGAGCAGTACTTC

V: TRBV6-1
size: .
J: TRBJ1-6
length: 16
D: TRBD1
CDR3: CASSEAPGGVGSPLHF
DNA: TGTGCCAGCAGTGAAGCCCCAGGGGGCGTAGGTTCACCCCTCCACTTT

V: TRBV21-1
size: once
J: TRBJ2-2
length: 19
D: .
CDR3: CASSFAGSQSQETTGELFF
DNA: TGTGCCAGCAGCTTCGCCGGGAGCCAGAGCCAAGAGACCACCGGGGAGCTGTTTTTT

V: TRBV2
size: once
J: TRBJ1-2
length: 12
D: TRBD1
CDR3: CASSATGDGYTF
DNA: TGTGCCAGCAGTGCGACAGGGGATGGCTACACCTTC

V: TRBV19
size: .
J: TRBJ2-1
length: 19
D: TRBD2
CDR3: CASSIAASGGRISYNEQFF
DNA: TGTGCCAGTAGTATAGCGGCTAGCGGGGGCCGTATATCCTACAATGAGCAGTTCTTC

V: TRBV5-6
size: .
J: TRBJ1-2
length: 16
D: TRBD1
CDR3: CASSITQGVGSYGYTF
DNA: TGTGCCAGCAGCATAACACAGGGGGTAGGGTCCTATGGCTACACCTTC

V: TRBV24-1
size: .
J: TRBJ2-2
length: 14
D: TRBD1
CDR3: CATTGSGFTGELFF
DNA: TGTGCCACGACAGGGTCGGGTTTCACCGGGGAGCTGTTTTTT

V: TRBV5-1
size: .
J: TRBJ1-1
length: 13
D: TRBD1
CDR3: CASSDRGDTEAFF
DNA: TGCGCCAGCAGTGACAGGGGTGACACTGAAGCTTTCTTT

V: TRBV11-1
size: .
J: TRBJ1-2
length: 13
D: .
CDR3: CASSRGWSYGYTF
DNA: TGTGCCAGCAGCAGGGGCTGGAGCTATGGCTACACCTTC

V: TRBV11-3
size: .
J: TRBJ1-1
length: 17
D: .
CDR3: CASSLAATERRDTEAFF
DNA: TGTGCCAGCAGCTTAGCTGCTACCGAGAGGCGGGACACTGAAGCTTTCTTT

V: TRBV18
size: .
J: TRBJ2-4
length: 17
D: TRBD1
CDR3: CASSQIGPGQGGNIQYF
DNA: TGTGCCAGCTCACAGATCGGACCGGGACAGGGGGGAAACATTCAGTACTTC

V: TRBV10-3
size: .
J: TRBJ2-7
length: 12
D: TRBD1
CDR3: CAISTRTGEQYF
DNA: TGTGCCATCAGTACCCGGACAGGCGAGCAGTACTTC

V: TRBV27
size: .
J: TRBJ2-7
length: 15
D: TRBD1
CDR3: CASSYQTGSSYEQYF
DNA: TGTGCCAGCAGTTACCAGACAGGGAGCTCCTACGAGCAGTACTTC

V: TRBV3-1/TRBV3-2
size: .
J: TRBJ1-1
length: 15
D: .
CDR3: CASSQFGGLYTEAFF
DNA: TGTGCCAGCAGCCAATTTGGGGGCTTATACACTGAAGCTTTCTTT

V: TRBV5-1
size: .
J: TRBJ1-1
length: 15
D: TRBD1
CDR3: CASSYQNRGPTEAFF
DNA: TGCGCCAGCAGCTACCAAAACAGGGGACCCACTGAAGCTTTCTTT

V: TRBV7-9
size: few
J: TRBJ1-4
length: 13
D: .
CDR3: CASSLAGAEKLFF
DNA: TGTGCCAGCAGCTTAGCGGGGGCTGAAAAACTGTTTTTT

V: TRBV4-1
size: .
J: TRBJ2-7
length: 16
D: TRBD2
CDR3: CASSQGGDRSSYEQYF
DNA: TGCGCCAGCAGCCAGGGGGGGGACCGGAGCTCCTACGAGCAGTACTTC

V: TRBV4-2
size: few
J: TRBJ1-3
length: 19
D: .
CDR3: CASSQQPLGQPNSGNTIYF
DNA: TGTGCCAGCAGCCAACAACCTCTCGGACAGCCTAACTCTGGAAACACCATATATTTT

V: TRBV12-5
size: .
J: TRBJ2-7
length: 14
D: TRBD1
CDR3: CASGSGTGGYEQYF
DNA: TGTGCTAGTGGTTCCGGGACAGGGGGCTACGAGCAGTACTTC